The 13 T cell receptor beta chains below all came from one sample that was sequenced in a study of neurological immune-mediated disorders. TCRdb used MiXCR to reprocess the 5' RACE reads, holding one entry per CDR3 protein. The data hold 70,000 or so distinct CDR3 sequences, with approximately 5.2% observed a single time. The specimen sequenced was PBMCs. These TCRs come from a woman in her thirties with multiple sclerosis.

This clonotype was seen repeatedly, ten times or more. V and J are TRBV20-1 and TRBJ1-6; D remains unclear. Germline CDR1 reads DFQATT; CDR2 reads SNEGSKA (reference sequence). The CDR3 extends over 17 amino acids. Trimming cost V 0 bases and J 0 bases, with 12 bases left between them. The CDR3 loop is CSAREGRAGSYNSPLHF. The CDR3 coding sequence is TGCAGTGCTAGAGAGGGGAGGGCGGGCTCCTATAATTCACCCCTCCACTTT.

Notes on this clonotype: This could be a read error, since a much larger clone is one nucleotide away. The chain recombines TRBV6-5 with TRBJ2-3; 7 nucleotides align to TRBD1. The CDR3 runs 14 residues. Trimming took 7 bases from V and 1 from J; bases not matched to a gene: 5. CDR1 and CDR2 from the germline V gene are MNHEY and SVGAGI. CDR3 sequence (DNA): TGTGCCAGCATCCGACAGGGTGGCACAGATACGCAGTATTTT. Encoded protein: CASIRQGGTDTQYF.

This clonotype was observed at least ten times. The J gene is TRBJ2-7, the V gene TRBV27; D unclear. Deletions cut 6 bases from V and 11 bases from J, with 14 bases between. The length of the CDR3 is 11 residues. CDR1 is MNHEY and CDR2 is SMNVEV in the germline V gene (reference sequence). CDR3 coding DNA: TGTGCCAGCAGCTCGACATCCAGAGAGTACTTC. Amino acids: CASSSTSREYF.

This clonotype was observed at least ten times. The V gene is TRBV20-1, the J gene TRBJ2-5, with 7 bases matching TRBD2. The CDR3 consists of 15 residues. The V gene's germline CDR1 is DFQATT and CDR2 SNEGSKA (reference sequence). Unmatched junction bases numbered 4, after V lost 0 bases and J lost 0 bases. The CDR3 DNA follows: TGCAGTGCTAGAGATCCGCGGGGGTACCAAGAGACCCAGTACTTC. Its translation: CSARDPRGYQETQYF.

The table lists this clonotype with many counts. V is TRBV7-6 and J is TRBJ2-5, with D hard to call. The CDR3 runs 13 residues. CDR1 and CDR2 (germline): SGHVS, FNYEAQ. V dropped 4 bases and J dropped 7 bases, with 13 bases sitting between them. The CDR3 loop is CASSYGSSGTQYF. The CDR3 nucleotides read TGTGCCAGCAGCTACGGTTCGTCCGGGACCCAGTACTTC.

This clonotype was seen repeatedly, ten times or more. The genes are TRBV27 and TRBJ2-7; no clear D gene. From germline, CDR1 is MNHEY and CDR2 SMNVEV (reference sequence). V was shortened by 3 bases and J by 3 bases, with 9 bases between the two germline ends. CDR3 size: 13 residues. The CDR3 protein is CASSFSPGYEQYF. Written as DNA, the CDR3 is TGTGCCAGCAGTTTCAGCCCGGGCTACGAGCAGTACTTC.

This clonotype was counted at least ten times. The chain employs TRBV5-6 and TRBJ2-7, with D possibly TRBD2 on 5 matching bases. The V gene's germline CDR1 is SGHDT and CDR2 YYEEEE. This CDR3 spans 13 amino acids. Trimming stripped 6 bases from V and 6 bases from J, with 16 bases between. CDR3: CASTLGESLEQYF. In DNA form, the CDR3 reads TGTGCCAGCACCCTGGGAGAGAGCCTCGAGCAGTACTTC.

The table lists this clonotype with many counts. The chain uses TRBV28 and TRBJ1-6; D not certain. V shed 5 bases and J shed 0 bases, with 11 bases lying between them. The CDR3 has 16 residues. The germline gives CDR1 MDHEN, CDR2 SYDVKM. The CDR3 region has the DNA TGTGCCAGCAGTGCCCTGACTAGCTCCTATAATTCACCCCTCCACTTT. Encoded protein: CASSALTSSYNSPLHF.

This clonotype occurred many times. This chain uses TRBV20-1 with TRBJ2-1, with TRBD2 matching 8 bases. Germline V lookup: CDR1 DFQATT, CDR2 SNEGSKA (reference sequence). The CDR3 extends over 17 amino acids. V shed 0 bases and J 1 base; nucleotides not matched to a gene: 8. The CDR3 here is CSARDPRTSGSYNEQFF. The CDR3 coding sequence is TGCAGTGCTAGAGATCCACGAACTAGCGGATCCTACAATGAGCAGTTCTTC.

Note on this clonotype: This may be a read error, as it is one base from a much larger clone. The V call is TRBV20-1, the J call TRBJ2-7; D ambiguous. V was pared by 6 bases and J by 6 bases, with 15 bases between. CDR1 DFQATT and CDR2 SNEGSKA come from the germline V gene (reference sequence). This CDR3 is 12 amino acids long. The CDR3: CSAAETGGEQYF. The CDR3 coding sequence is TGCAGTGCGGCCGAGACGGGCGGCGAGCAGTACTTC.

This clonotype was counted many times. The DNA for the CDR3 is TGCGCCAGCAGCCCATGGACAGCCCAAGAGACCCAGTACTTC. Its protein is CASSPWTAQETQYF. The V gene is TRBV5-1, the J gene TRBJ2-5; TRBD1 is a possible D gene (6 bases). Between the trimmed V and J ends, which lost 4 bases and 1 base, there was a span of 11 bases. This CDR3 spans 14 amino acids. Germline V gives CDR1 SGHRS, CDR2 YFSETQ.

This clonotype has more than one count but fewer than ten. The rearrangement links TRBV20-1 to TRBJ1-5; unclear D gene. Germline V gives CDR1 DFQATT, CDR2 SNEGSKA (reference sequence). Trimming took 0 bases from V and 3 from J, leaving 6 bases between them. The CDR3 length is 13 residues. The CDR3 here is CSARDAANQPQHF. For the CDR3, the DNA is TGCAGTGCTAGAGATGCAGCCAATCAGCCCCAGCATTTT.

This clonotype was seen more than once but under ten times. The chain links TRBV5-1 to TRBJ1-2, with D possibly being TRBD1 (5 bases). This CDR3 has 15 residues. Germline CDR1 is SGHRS and CDR2 is YFSETQ. Trimming cost V 0 bases and J 2 bases, with 11 bases left between them. DNA of the CDR3: TGCGCCAGCAGCTTGGCCTTGGGGGGAAACTATGGCTACACCTTC. Its protein is CASSLALGGNYGYTF.